Each of the 31 T cell receptor beta chains below was sequenced from the same sample in a study of identical twins. One entry per CDR3 protein, called by TCRdb with MiXCR from the 5' RACE reads. This repertoire shows 350,000 to 600,000 distinct CDR3 sequences, approximately 14% found once; its top ten account for around 0.57%. The data were also submitted as part of a second study, on yellow fever vaccine responses in identical twins.

The source material was CD4+ T cells sorted from blood. Source of these receptors: a woman aged 18-35 years in good health.

V gene TRBV7-2 combines with J gene TRBJ2-3, with TRBD2 matching 9 bases. The V gene's germline CDR1 is SGHTA and CDR2 FQGNSA. Losses at the gene ends were 1 base for V and 5 bases for J; bases not matched to a gene: 7. The CDR3 loop spans 16 amino acids. This CDR3 reads CASSLVASGVGDTQYF. The DNA for the CDR3 is TGTGCCAGCAGCTTAGTAGCTAGCGGGGTGGGAGATACGCAGTATTTT.

The chain has TRBV27 and TRBJ2-2, with D unclear. The CDR3 runs to 15 residues. Germline values: CDR1 MNHEY, CDR2 SMNVEV (reference sequence). V was shortened by 2 bases and J by 3 bases, with 10 bases between the two germline ends. The CDR3 sequence is CASSLAVSYTGELFF. CDR3 DNA sequence: TGTGCCAGCAGTTTAGCGGTCAGTTACACCGGGGAGCTGTTTTTT.

Notes on this clonotype: One junction end disagrees with the germline gene, perhaps due to a read error. V usage is TRBV3-1 and J usage is TRBJ2-3, with a tentative D call TRBD2 (5 bases). In germline, CDR1 is LGHDT, CDR2 YNNKEL (reference sequence). The CDR3 extends over 16 amino acids. The CDR3 region is CASSQVTMPSTDTHYF. For the CDR3, the DNA is TGTGCCAGCAGCCAAGTAACGATGCCTAGCACAGATACGCACTATTTT.

The chain has TRBV5-1 and TRBJ2-2, with D possibly TRBD1 on 6 matching bases. CDR1 SGHRS and CDR2 YFSETQ come from the germline V gene. V was shortened by 0 bases and J by 3 bases, with 12 bases between the two germline ends. The CDR3 is 16 amino acids. CDR3 sequence: CASSLGRDTYTGELFF. The CDR3 nucleotides read TGCGCCAGCAGCTTGGGCCGGGACACTTACACCGGGGAGCTGTTTTTT.

This chain links TRBV5-1 with TRBJ2-3, with D perhaps TRBD2 (8 bases). Germline CDR1 and CDR2: SGHRS and YFSETQ. V was trimmed by 0 bases and J by 4 bases, leaving 18 bases between them. This CDR3 is built from 17 residues. CDR3 nucleotides: TGCGCCAGCAGCTTGGTCCCCGGGAGGGGGCTGGCAGATACGCAGTATTTT. It is translated as CASSLVPGRGLADTQYF.

The chain employs TRBV20-1 and TRBJ2-1, with a weak D call TRBD2 (6 bases). V was clipped by 1 base and J by 4 bases, with 14 bases between them. Germline V lookup: CDR1 DFQATT, CDR2 SNEGSKA (reference sequence). The CDR3 is 15 amino acids. CDR3 residues: CSARGVRESYNEQFF. CDR3 nucleotides: TGCAGTGCTAGAGGGGTCCGGGAGTCTTACAATGAGCAGTTCTTC.

The chain has TRBV20-1 and TRBJ1-1; D unresolved. Germline assignment: CDR1 DFQATT and CDR2 SNEGSKA (reference sequence). The ends were cut back, 0 bases at V and 1 base at J, with 12 bases in the middle. The CDR3 covers 15 residues. The DNA for the CDR3 is TGCAGTGCTAGAGATGGGCGCACAGAGAACACTGAAGCTTTCTTT. It translates to CSARDGRTENTEAFF.

This clonotype was observed a few times. V is TRBV7-9 and J is TRBJ2-7, with D perhaps assigned TRBD1 or TRBD2 (5 bases each). The CDR3 contains 15 residues. V shed 5 bases and J shed 1 base, with 15 bases lying between them. CDR1 is SEHNR and CDR2 is FQNEAQ in the germline V gene (reference sequence). CDR3 loop: CASSLYRDASYEQYF. CDR3 nucleotides: TGTGCCAGCAGCCTTTACCGGGACGCTTCCTACGAGCAGTACTTC. The full variable domain, its missing parts supplied by reference TRBV7-9 and TRBJ2-7, is DTGVSQNPRHKITKRGQNVTFRCDPISEHNRLYWYRQTLGQGPEFLTYFQNEAQLEKSRLLSDRFSAERPKGSFSTLEIQRTEQGDSAMYLCASSLYRDASYEQYFGPGTRLTVT.

The J gene is TRBJ2-7, the V gene TRBV5-6, with D perhaps TRBD1 or TRBD2 (8 bases each). Germline V lookup: CDR1 SGHDT, CDR2 YYEEEE. The V end was cut by 4 bases, the J end by 1 base, with 18 bases between. The CDR3 consists of 16 residues. Written as DNA, the CDR3 is TGTGCCAGCAGCACGGGGGGGGACAGGCGATCCTACGAGCAGTACTTC. Translated, it gives CASSTGGDRRSYEQYF.

This clonotype was found a few times. The genes are TRBV5-1 and TRBJ2-3, with TRBD2 matching over 11 bases. In germline, CDR1 is SGHRS, CDR2 YFSETQ. V lost 0 bases to trimming and J lost 2 bases; unmatched junction nucleotides: 14. This CDR3 region has 20 residues. The DNA of the CDR3 is TGCGCCAGCAGCTTGGTTCGGCTAGCGGGGGGCCAACCCGACACAGATACGCAGTATTTT. Translating it yields CASSLVRLAGGQPDTDTQYF.

The V gene is TRBV5-1, the J gene TRBJ2-5; possibly TRBD2 for D (6 bases). Trimming left V 2 bases short and J 2 bases short, with 13 bases between. The CDR3 is made up of 15 amino acids. Germline V gives CDR1 SGHRS, CDR2 YFSETQ. CDR3 loop: CASSFRGDPQETQYF. CDR3 DNA: TGCGCCAGCAGCTTTCGCGGGGACCCACAAGAGACCCAGTACTTC.

Many counts were recorded for this clonotype. The genes are TRBV5-1 and TRBJ1-1; D not certain. V was cut by 2 bases and J by 1 base, with 9 bases left in between. Per germline, CDR1 SGHRS and CDR2 YFSETQ. The CDR3 sequence is 14 residues long. The CDR3 reads CASSFPGSNTEAFF. The CDR3 DNA is TGCGCCAGCAGCTTTCCGGGTTCGAACACTGAAGCTTTCTTT.

This clonotype was seen only a few times. The chain links TRBV11-2 to TRBJ2-3; 10 bases line up with TRBD2. Germline V CDR1 and CDR2: SGHAT, FQNNGV. This CDR3 is 18 amino acids long. With V trimmed by 2 bases and J by 1 base, 9 bases remained unmatched. In nucleotides, the CDR3 is TGTGCCAGCAGCTTATTTAGTCGGGGGACTAGCGGCACAGATACGCAGTATTTT. Its protein is CASSLFSRGTSGTDTQYF.

This clonotype has a handful of counts. J is TRBJ2-3 and V is TRBV7-9, with a possible D match to TRBD1 (5 bases). CDR1 is SEHNR, CDR2 FQNEAQ, per germline (reference sequence). V was clipped by 1 base and J by 6 bases, with 8 bases between them. The CDR3 spans 13 residues. CDR3 sequence: CASSLGGWDTQYF. The CDR3 DNA reads TGTGCCAGCAGCTTAGGGGGCTGGGATACGCAGTATTTT.

This clonotype was counted between two and nine times. This sequence joins TRBV11-2 and TRBJ1-6; D is undetermined. The CDR3 has 14 amino acids. Germline lookup yields CDR1 SGHAT and CDR2 FQNNGV. V lost 5 bases, J lost 8 bases, and 13 bases lay in between. The CDR3 DNA sequence: TGTGCCAGCAGCCCCCGGCGCTCCGATTCACCCCTCCACTTT. Protein sequence: CASSPRRSDSPLHF.

The J gene is TRBJ2-3, the V gene TRBV20-1; TRBD2 matches at 12 bases. After removal of 1 base from V and 8 bases from J, the junction contained 16 bases not matched to a gene. The CDR3 contains 18 residues. CDR1 DFQATT and CDR2 SNEGSKA come from the germline V gene (reference sequence). The CDR3 DNA sequence: TGCAGTGCTAGAGGTTTCGGTCAGGCTAGCGGGGGGGCGGGTACGCAGTATTTT. It translates to CSARGFGQASGGAGTQYF.

This clonotype has at least ten counts. J is TRBJ2-7 and V is TRBV5-1; 10 bases are a match to TRBD1. This CDR3 spans 15 amino acids. Trimming took 4 bases from V and 2 from J; bases not matched to a gene: 6. Germline CDR1 SGHRS, CDR2 YFSETQ. CDR3 protein: CASSLGQGGPYEQYF. The CDR3 region has the DNA TGCGCCAGCAGCCTAGGACAGGGGGGGCCCTACGAGCAGTACTTC. Using reference TRBV5-1 and TRBJ2-7 for the parts outside the CDR3, the full variable domain is KAGVTQTPRYLIKTRGQQVTLSCSPISGHRSVSWYQQTPGQGLQFLFEYFSETQRNKGNFPGRFSGRQFSNSRSEMNVSTLELGDSALYLCASSLGQGGPYEQYFGPGTRLTVT.

This chain joins TRBV2 and TRBJ2-7, with a possible D match to TRBD1 (6 bases). This CDR3 comprises 14 residues. The germline V and J ends were trimmed by 6 bases and 1 base, with 13 bases remaining between them. Germline values: CDR1 SNHLY, CDR2 FYNNEI. CDR3 region: CASRPGAPSYEQYF. DNA for the CDR3: TGTGCCAGCAGGCCAGGGGCGCCATCCTACGAGCAGTACTTC. Drawing the rest from reference TRBV2 and TRBJ2-7, the complete variable domain is EPEVTQTPSHQVTQMGQEVILRCVPISNHLYFYWYRQILGQKVEFLVSFYNNEISEKSEIFDDQFSVERPDGSNFTLKIRSTKLEDSAMYFCASRPGAPSYEQYFGPGTRLTVT.

This clonotype was detected only a few times. The chain links TRBV12-3 or TRBV12-4 to TRBJ2-7; tentatively, D is TRBD1 or TRBD2 (5 bases each). Trimming cost V 1 base and J 6 bases, with 16 bases left between them. This CDR3 region has 15 residues. The CDR3 here is CASSLVAGRVVEQYF. The CDR3 DNA is TGTGCCAGCAGTTTAGTGGCAGGGCGGGTCGTCGAGCAGTACTTC.

The chain uses TRBV20-1 and TRBJ2-1; possibly TRBD1 for D (5 bases). CDR1 and CDR2 from the germline V gene are DFQATT and SNEGSKA (reference sequence). Trimming stripped 6 bases from V and 6 bases from J, with 15 bases between. This CDR3 contains 13 residues. CDR3 DNA: TGCAGTGCATGGCAGGGTAAGGCCAATGAGCAGTTCTTC. Translating it yields CSAWQGKANEQFF.

This rearrangement joins TRBV9 to TRBJ2-7; 14 bases are shared with TRBD2. V gave up 4 bases and J gave up 2 bases; unmatched junction bases: 2. CDR1 is SGDLS, CDR2 YYNGEE, per germline. This CDR3 comprises 15 residues. The CDR3 is CASSRGLAGAYEQYF. CDR3 coding DNA: TGTGCCAGCAGCCGGGGACTAGCGGGGGCCTACGAGCAGTACTTC. The entire variable domain, with the rest obtained from reference TRBV9 and TRBJ2-7, is as follows: DSGVTQTPKHLITATGQRVTLRCSPRSGDLSVYWYQQSLDQGLQFLIQYYNGEERAKGNILERFSAQQFPDLHSELNLSSLELGDSALYFCASSRGLAGAYEQYFGPGTRLTVT.

This chain uses TRBV11-1 with TRBJ2-4; 13 nucleotides agree with TRBD2. The CDR3 totals 19 residues. The V segment lost 3 bases and the J segment 5 bases; nucleotides outside the gene matches: 13. In germline, CDR1 is SGHAT, CDR2 FQDESV (reference sequence). CDR3 amino acids: CASSFGTGGTSGTQNIQYF. In DNA form, the CDR3 reads TGTGCCAGCAGCTTTGGGACAGGGGGGACTAGCGGGACCCAAAACATTCAGTACTTC.

This clonotype was detected many times. This rearrangement joins TRBV5-1 to TRBJ2-1; D is undetermined. Trimming stripped 0 bases from V and 4 bases from J, with 5 bases between. This CDR3 is 13 amino acids long. Germline CDR1 reads SGHRS; CDR2 reads YFSETQ. The CDR3 reads CASSLGVYNEQFF. The DNA of the CDR3 is TGCGCCAGCAGCTTGGGGGTATACAATGAGCAGTTCTTC.

This clonotype was picked up many times. The chain combines TRBV5-1 with TRBJ2-1, with 7 positions matching TRBD1. Germline loops: CDR1 SGHRS, CDR2 YFSETQ. The CDR3 has 15 residues. The J segment lost 7 bases and the V segment lost 4 bases, leaving 11 bases of the junction unmatched. The CDR3 spells CASSLTGDGMNEQFF. CDR3 in DNA: TGCGCCAGCAGCCTCACAGGGGATGGAATGAATGAGCAGTTCTTC.

The V and J genes are TRBV5-5 and TRBJ2-1, with a possible D match to TRBD2 (6 bases). There are 16 residues in the CDR3. In germline, CDR1 is SGHKS, CDR2 YYEKEE (reference sequence). Trimming cost V 4 bases and J 9 bases, with 23 bases left between them. The CDR3 protein is CASSMMAGPSTFEQFF. CDR3 coding DNA: TGTGCCAGCAGCATGATGGCGGGACCGTCAACCTTTGAGCAGTTCTTC.

There are a few counts of this clonotype. V gene TRBV12-3 or TRBV12-4 combines with J gene TRBJ2-7; D remains ambiguous. The V gene lost 7 bases and the J gene lost 4 bases, with 20 bases spanning the gap. This CDR3 has 15 amino acids. CDR3 in DNA: TGTGCCAGCACTGGACGAGCTGGAGCTAATTACGAGCAGTACTTC. This translates into CASTGRAGANYEQYF.

This clonotype was picked up a small number of times. The chain carries TRBV5-6 and TRBJ2-7; possible D gene TRBD2, 6 bases. The CDR3 has 15 amino acids. Germline CDR1 and CDR2: SGHDT and YYEEEE. V was cut by 1 base and J by 2 bases, with 13 bases left in between. CDR3 bases: TGTGCCAGCAGCTTGCGTGGCGGGGCCGCCTACGAGCAGTACTTC. This sequence encodes CASSLRGGAAYEQYF.

J is TRBJ2-1 and V is TRBV12-3 or TRBV12-4; D tentatively fits TRBD1 or TRBD2 (5 bases each). Trimming cost V 7 bases and J 5 bases, with 18 bases left between them. The CDR3 runs 15 residues. DNA for the CDR3: TGTGCCAGCATACCGGGGACGGTCCAAAACAATGAGCAGTTCTTC. Protein: CASIPGTVQNNEQFF.

The genes are TRBV6-2 or TRBV6-3 and TRBJ2-7, with 9 bases lining up with TRBD2. The V segment lost 5 bases and the J segment 9 bases; nucleotides outside the gene matches: 20. Germline V gives CDR1 MNHEY, CDR2 SVGEGT. CDR3 length: 17 amino acids. The CDR3 nucleotides are TGTGCCAGCAGTGCGCCCCGCGGGAGGGATCCTTACGAGCGGCAGTACTTC. Its translation: CASSAPRGRDPYERQYF.

This chain connects TRBV7-2 to TRBJ2-7; no reliable D call. CDR1 SGHTA and CDR2 FQGNSA come from the germline V gene. The CDR3 covers 13 residues. V gave up 2 bases and J gave up 6 bases, with 11 bases separating them. The CDR3 bases are TGTGCCAGCAGCTTACTCCGTCTGAGCGAGCAGTACTTC. It codes for CASSLLRLSEQYF.

This clonotype has only a few counts. The chain joins TRBV19 to TRBJ2-1, with D possibly matching TRBD2 (7 bases). The V gene's germline CDR1 is LNHDA and CDR2 SQIVND (reference sequence). Between the trimmed V and J ends, which lost 0 bases and 3 bases, there was a span of 12 bases. This CDR3 spans 16 amino acids. CDR3 residues: CASSIDGGRFYNEQFF. The CDR3 nucleotides read TGTGCCAGTAGTATAGACGGGGGGCGCTTCTACAATGAGCAGTTCTTC.